This T cell receptor (beta chain) was documented in a study of T cell responses to AZD1222 COVID-19 vaccine. Findings and limits, study-wide: At baseline, seropositivity was found in only 6 or 7 AZD1222 recipients. Donors were largely white British and mainly female; clonal diversity was possibly underestimated. Unmutated variant regions are reportedly the target of nearly half of TCRs that are spike-specific.

Per the germline V gene, CDR1 is SQVTM and CDR2 is ANQGSEA. The CDR3 runs 12 residues. Deletions cut 4 bases from V and 4 bases from J, with 10 bases between. Sequencing was performed with immunoSEQ multiplex PCR; in TCRdb, only in-frame clones are kept and a portion is missing. The table has some 60,000 clones, approximately 80% seen once; the top ten hold roughly 3.5%. Concerning this clone: Its specificity is unknown.

This receptor was obtained from an adult who received the AZD1222 COVID-19 vaccine. The genes are TRBV29-1 and TRBJ2-5; D perhaps matches TRBD1 (6 bases). Sequencing used peripheral blood, obtained 28 days after the second AZD1222 dose. The CDR3 nucleotides are TGCAGCGTTGGGGGGCTGGGAGAGACCCAGTACTTC. Amino acid sequence: CSVGGLGETQYF.